This T cell receptor (beta chain) emerged from a study of blood T cell repertoires in COVID-19. All recovered Cohort 3 donors got two negative PCRs, got clearance, or saw symptom resolution. Germline CDR1 and CDR2: MNHEY and SVGEGT. V gave up 5 bases and J gave up 7 bases; unmatched junction bases: 11. The CDR3 length is 14 residues. Sequencing used immunoSEQ multiplex PCR; TCRdb keeps in-frame clones, though not all of them. This sample has 320,000 or so clones, with approximately 91% found just once. This clone was found many times. Material: PBMCs or T cells enriched from blood (not recorded which). The chain carries TRBV6-2 or TRBV6-3 and TRBJ2-7; TRBD2 aligns across 7 bases. The TCR sequence derives from a man aged 55 to 70 who had recovered from COVID-19. CDR3 sequence reads: CASSQPYPGGEQYF. CDR3 nucleotides: TGTGCCAGCAGTCAACCCTACCCGGGGGGAGAGCAGTACTTC.